Listed here is a single T cell receptor beta chain. The CDR3 extends over 13 amino acids. V was shortened by 6 bases and J by 0 bases, with 11 bases between the two germline ends. Germline CDR1 reads SQVTM; CDR2 reads ANQGSEA. An amount of RNA that ranged from 0.5 to 1 ug was reverse transcribed with random hexamers. MiXCR was run by TCRdb on the immunoSEQ multiplex PCR reads, yielding one entry per CDR3 protein. The table includes roughly 84,000 distinct CDR3 sequences, 95% to 97% detected once. The sample is drawn from a study of CD8 T cells in Susac syndrome. What was sequenced was CD8+ T cells from PBMCs. The chain carries TRBV29-1 and TRBJ1-1; D is unresolved. The receptor was isolated from a human donor with Susac syndrome. The CDR3 DNA reads TGCAGCGTACTCGGGAGCATGAACACTGAAGCTTTCTTT. Its protein is CSVLGSMNTEAFF.